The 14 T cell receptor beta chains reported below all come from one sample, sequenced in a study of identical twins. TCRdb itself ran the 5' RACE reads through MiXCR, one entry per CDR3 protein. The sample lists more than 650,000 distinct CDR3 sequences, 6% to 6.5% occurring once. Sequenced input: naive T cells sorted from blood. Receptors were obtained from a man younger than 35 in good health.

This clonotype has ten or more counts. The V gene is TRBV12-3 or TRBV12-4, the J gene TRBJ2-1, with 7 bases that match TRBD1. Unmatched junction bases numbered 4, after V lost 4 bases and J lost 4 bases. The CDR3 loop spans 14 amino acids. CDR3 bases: TGTGCCAGCAGTTCACAGGGGCGATACAATGAGCAGTTCTTC. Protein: CASSSQGRYNEQFF.

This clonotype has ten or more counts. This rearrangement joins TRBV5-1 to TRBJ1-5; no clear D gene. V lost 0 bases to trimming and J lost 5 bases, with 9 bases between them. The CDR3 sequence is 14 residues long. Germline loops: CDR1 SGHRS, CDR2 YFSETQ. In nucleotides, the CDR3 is TGCGCCAGCAGCTTGGAACCCGACGATCAGCCCCAGCATTTT. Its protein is CASSLEPDDQPQHF.

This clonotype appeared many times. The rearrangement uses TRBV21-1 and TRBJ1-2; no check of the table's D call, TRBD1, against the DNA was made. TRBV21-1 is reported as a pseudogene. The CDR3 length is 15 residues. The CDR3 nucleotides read TGTGCCAGCTTCACGAAGGGGGAAACTAACTATGGCTACACCTTC. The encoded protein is CASFTKGETNYGYTF.

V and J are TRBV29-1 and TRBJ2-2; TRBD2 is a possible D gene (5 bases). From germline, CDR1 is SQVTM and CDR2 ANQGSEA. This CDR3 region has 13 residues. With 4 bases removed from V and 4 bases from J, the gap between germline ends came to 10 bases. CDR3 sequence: CSVAERSTGELFF. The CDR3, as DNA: TGCAGCGTTGCCGAGCGGAGCACCGGGGAGCTGTTTTTT.

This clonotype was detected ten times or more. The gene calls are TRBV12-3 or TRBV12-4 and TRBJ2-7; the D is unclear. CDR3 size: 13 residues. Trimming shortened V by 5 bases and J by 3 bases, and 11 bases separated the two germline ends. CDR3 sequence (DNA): TGTGCCAGCAGTCCGAGTTGGGGCTACGAGCAGTACGTC. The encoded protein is CASSPSWGYEQYV.

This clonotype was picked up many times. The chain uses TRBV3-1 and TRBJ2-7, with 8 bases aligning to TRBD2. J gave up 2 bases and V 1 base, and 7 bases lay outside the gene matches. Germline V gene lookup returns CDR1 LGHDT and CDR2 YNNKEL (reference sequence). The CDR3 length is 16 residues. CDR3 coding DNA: TGTGCCAGCAGCCAAGGGGTTAGCGGGGCTGCCTACGAGCAGTACTTC. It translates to CASSQGVSGAAYEQYF.

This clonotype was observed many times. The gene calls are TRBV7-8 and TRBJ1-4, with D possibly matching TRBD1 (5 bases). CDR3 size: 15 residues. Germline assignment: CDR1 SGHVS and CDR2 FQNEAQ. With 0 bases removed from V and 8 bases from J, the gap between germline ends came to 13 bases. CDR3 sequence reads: CASSLASQGWEKLFF. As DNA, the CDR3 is TGTGCCAGCAGCTTAGCCTCTCAGGGTTGGGAAAAACTGTTTTTT.

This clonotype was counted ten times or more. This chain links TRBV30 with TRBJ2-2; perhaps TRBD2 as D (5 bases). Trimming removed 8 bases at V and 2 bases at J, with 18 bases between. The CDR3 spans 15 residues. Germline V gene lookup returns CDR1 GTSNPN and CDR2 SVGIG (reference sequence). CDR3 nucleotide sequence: TGTGCCCAATCGGCAGGACTCGGCAACACCGGGGAGCTGTTTTTT. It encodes CAQSAGLGNTGELFF.

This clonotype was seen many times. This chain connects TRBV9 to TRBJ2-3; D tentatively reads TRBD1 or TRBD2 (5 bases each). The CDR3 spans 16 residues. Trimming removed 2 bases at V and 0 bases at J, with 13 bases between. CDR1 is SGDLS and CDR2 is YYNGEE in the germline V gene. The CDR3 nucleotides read TGTGCCAGCAGCGTCTCTTTCCGGGACAGCACAGATACGCAGTATTTT. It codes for CASSVSFRDSTDTQYF.

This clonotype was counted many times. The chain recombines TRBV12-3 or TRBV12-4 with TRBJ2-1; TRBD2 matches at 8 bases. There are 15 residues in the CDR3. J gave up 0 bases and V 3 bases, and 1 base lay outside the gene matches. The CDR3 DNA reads TGTGCCAGCAGTTTCGGGGGGGGCTCCTACAATGAGCAGTTCTTC. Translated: CASSFGGGSYNEQFF.

CDR3 amino acids: CASTFRDLNYNEQFF. DNA of the CDR3: TGTGCCAGCACATTCCGGGACTTAAACTACAATGAGCAGTTCTTC. This rearrangement joins TRBV11-2 to TRBJ2-1, with D possibly TRBD2 on 6 matching bases. The germline V gene has CDR1 SGHAT and CDR2 FQNNGV. The CDR3 consists of 15 residues. Trimming pared 7 bases from V and 3 bases from J, leaving 16 bases between.

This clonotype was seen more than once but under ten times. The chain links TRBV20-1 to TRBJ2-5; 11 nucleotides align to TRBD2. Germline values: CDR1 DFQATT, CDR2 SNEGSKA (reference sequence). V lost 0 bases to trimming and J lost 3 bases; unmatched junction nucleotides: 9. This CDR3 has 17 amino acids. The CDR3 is CSARDSASGGKEETQYF. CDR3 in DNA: TGCAGTGCTAGAGATTCGGCTAGCGGGGGGAAAGAAGAGACCCAGTACTTC.

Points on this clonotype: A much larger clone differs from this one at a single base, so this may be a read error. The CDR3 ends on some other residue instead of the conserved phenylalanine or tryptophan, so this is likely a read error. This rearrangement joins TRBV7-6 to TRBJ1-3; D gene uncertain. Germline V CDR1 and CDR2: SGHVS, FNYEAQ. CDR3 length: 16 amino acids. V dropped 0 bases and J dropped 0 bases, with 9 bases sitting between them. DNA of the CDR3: TGTGCCAGCAGCTTAGCGCTCGAGGACTCTGGAAACACCATATATTGT. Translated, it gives CASSLALEDSGNTIYC.

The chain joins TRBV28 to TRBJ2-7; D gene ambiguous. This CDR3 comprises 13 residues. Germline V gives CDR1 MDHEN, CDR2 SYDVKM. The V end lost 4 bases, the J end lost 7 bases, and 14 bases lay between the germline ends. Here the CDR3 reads CASSSENRREQYV. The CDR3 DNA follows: TGTGCCAGCAGTTCGGAGAACCGCAGGGAGCAGTACGTC.